These 21 T cell receptor beta chains came from one sample sequenced in a study of T cells in localized non-small cell lung cancer (dated by TCRdb to between 2020 and 2021). The method behind the library was the immunoSEQ multiplex PCR assay. The table was pulled from immuneACCESS by TCRdb, which kept in-frame rearrangements only. Such tables lose some clones; where checked, under half of the loss comes from unresolved V genes, and the rest has no known cause. Here the sample has approximately 1,600 clones; more than 20% occur a single time. Together, the top ten hold around a fifth of the sample. The sequenced sample was lung tumor tissue, obtained before any cancer treatment. The receptors shown here come from a male donor aged 60 or older with stage II squamous cell lung carcinoma.

This clone was recorded a few times. V usage is TRBV5-1 and J usage is TRBJ2-7; tentatively, D is TRBD1 (6 bases). The CDR3 contains 14 residues. Germline V CDR1 and CDR2: SGHRS, YFSETQ. Trimming shortened V by 1 base and J by 5 bases, and 13 bases separated the two germline ends. This CDR3 is CASSLSRGGNEQYF. CDR3 DNA sequence: TGCGCCAGCAGCTTGTCCAGAGGGGGTAACGAGCAGTACTTC.

The chain uses TRBV19 and TRBJ2-5, with D uncertain. This CDR3 contains 14 residues. CDR1 LNHDA and CDR2 SQIVND come from the germline V gene (reference sequence). With 6 bases removed from V and 1 base from J, the gap between germline ends came to 12 bases. The CDR3 sequence: CASSRKDGQETQYF. CDR3 in DNA: TGTGCCAGTAGCAGAAAGGACGGCCAAGAGACCCAGTACTTC.

The sample holds a few counts of this clone. V usage is TRBV5-1 and J usage is TRBJ2-2; D possibly corresponds to TRBD2 (6 bases). This CDR3 region has 17 residues. V lost 6 bases and J 6 bases, leaving 24 bases between the germline ends. Germline V gives CDR1 SGHRS, CDR2 YFSETQ. The CDR3 DNA sequence: TGCGCCAGCACCATCGCCCAGGGCGGGGTCAGGGCCGGGGAGCTGTTTTTT. Its protein product is CASTIAQGGVRAGELFF.

This clone is deemed medium-sized. This chain joins TRBV4-1 and TRBJ1-1, with 10 positions matching TRBD1. The V gene end was trimmed by 5 bases and the J gene end by 0 bases; junction bases not matched to a gene: 6. In germline, CDR1 is MGHRA, CDR2 YSYEKL. This CDR3 has 16 residues. Written as DNA, the CDR3 is TGCGCCAGCAGCTTGGGACAGGGGACTATGAACACTGAAGCTTTCTTT. This codes for CASSLGQGTMNTEAFF.

This chain links TRBV5-1 with TRBJ1-4; 9 bases line up with TRBD1. CDR1 SGHRS and CDR2 YFSETQ come from the germline V gene. The CDR3 runs 14 residues. The junction had 6 bases not matched to a gene; V was cut back by 4 bases and J by 8 bases. In DNA, the CDR3 is TGCGCCAGCAGCGCGACAGGGGGGTTGGAAAAACTGTTTTTT. Encoded protein: CASSATGGLEKLFF. Combining the CDR3 with reference TRBV5-1 and TRBJ1-4 gives the whole variable domain KAGVTQTPRYLIKTRGQQVTLSCSPISGHRSVSWYQQTPGQGLQFLFEYFSETQRNKGNFPGRFSGRQFSNSRSEMNVSTLELGDSALYLCASSATGGLEKLFFGSGTQLSVL.

This clone has a handful of counts. The V and J genes are TRBV6-8 and TRBJ1-1; 7 nucleotides align to TRBD1. Trimming at V came to 9 bases and at J to 4 bases, leaving 8 bases not matched to a gene. CDR3 size: 13 residues. In germline, CDR1 is MNHGY, CDR2 SAAAGT. In nucleotides, the CDR3 is TGTGCCAGTCGTCCGCCAGGGGGCACTGAAGCTTTCTTT. As protein: CASRPPGGTEAFF.

This clone was detected only once. The genes are TRBV19 and TRBJ2-1, with D perhaps TRBD1 or TRBD2 (6 bases each). The CDR3 loop spans 17 amino acids. Germline values: CDR1 LNHDA, CDR2 SQIVND (reference sequence). V dropped 4 bases and J dropped 0 bases, with 16 bases sitting between them. CDR3: CASSSHGGGSSYNEQFF. The CDR3 nucleotides read TGTGCCAGTAGTAGCCACGGAGGGGGGAGCTCCTACAATGAGCAGTTCTTC.

A note on this clone: A read error may produce the germline difference seen at one junction end. The rearrangement uses TRBV11-3 and TRBJ2-2, with D uncertain. CDR3 length: 14 amino acids. CDR1 and CDR2 (germline): SGHNT, YENEEA. The CDR3 DNA reads as TGTGCTAGCAGCTTAGGACCGCAGGCCGGGGAGCTGTTTTTT. This sequence encodes CASSLGPQAGELFF. The full variable domain, in which reference TRBV11-3 and TRBJ2-2 provide the parts outside the CDR3, is EAGVVQSPRYKIIEKKQPVAFWCNPISGHNTLYWYLQNLGQGPELLIRYENEEAVDDSQLPKDRFSAERLKGVDSTLKIQPAELGDSAVYLCASSLGPQAGELFFGEGSRLTVL.

The rearrangement uses TRBV11-3 and TRBJ2-7; 8 nucleotides line up with TRBD1. V trimming: 5 bases; J trimming: 2 bases; junction bases outside the gene matches: 8. The CDR3 loop spans 15 amino acids. From germline, CDR1 is SGHNT and CDR2 YENEEA. The CDR3 nucleotides read TGTGCCAGCAGCCACAGGACAGGGTCCCCCTACGAGCAGTACTTC. Translated: CASSHRTGSPYEQYF.

This clone ranks as large. This chain uses TRBV28 with TRBJ1-2; no firm D call. V lost 6 bases to trimming and J lost 1 base, with 6 bases between them. The CDR3 is made up of 12 amino acids. The germline CDR1 and CDR2 sequences are MDHEN and SYDVKM. The CDR3 spells CASSSYNYGYTF. The CDR3 bases are TGTGCCAGCAGCTCCTATAACTATGGCTACACCTTC.

J is TRBJ1-1 and V is TRBV11-3; D ambiguous. V was pared by 0 bases and J by 3 bases, with 14 bases between. The V gene's germline CDR1 is SGHNT and CDR2 YENEEA. The CDR3 has 16 amino acids. CDR3 DNA sequence: TGTGCCAGCAGCTTAGATCGGGGAGGATGGGACACTGAAGCTTTCTTT. Encoded protein: CASSLDRGGWDTEAFF.

V is TRBV1 and J is TRBJ1-4; the table's D call of TRBD1 was not tested on the DNA. TRBV1 is a documented pseudogene. The CDR3 runs 14 residues. CDR3 in amino acids: CASRPSTGLEKLFF. The CDR3 DNA is TGCGCCAGCAGACCAAGCACAGGGCTTGAAAAACTGTTTTTT.

V is TRBV7-4 and J is TRBJ2-2; 9 bases line up with TRBD1. The CDR3 is 13 amino acids. The ends lost 9 bases at V and 5 bases at J; junction bases unmatched: 4. Germline V lookup: CDR1 SGHVT, CDR2 SQSDAQ. The DNA for the CDR3 is TGTGCCAGACAACAGGGGGCGACCGGGGAGCTGTTTTTT. Protein product: CARQQGATGELFF.

The chain links TRBV6-8 to TRBJ1-5; 8 nucleotides agree with TRBD1. CDR1 MNHGY and CDR2 SAAAGT come from the germline V gene. This CDR3 comprises 15 residues. The V segment lost 8 bases and the J segment 7 bases; nucleotides outside the gene matches: 13. In nucleotides, the CDR3 is TGTGCCAGCGGTCGCCCGACAGGGGACGGGCAGCCCCAGCATTTT. It codes for CASGRPTGDGQPQHF.

This clone was recorded a few times. The chain employs TRBV9 and TRBJ2-3; 8 positions agree with TRBD1. CDR3 length: 16 amino acids. Germline V gene sequence: CDR1 SGDLS, CDR2 YYNGEE. V lost 5 bases, J lost 0 bases, and 8 bases stayed unmatched. CDR3 in DNA: TGTGCCAGCAGGCGGACAGGGCACCTTAGCACAGATACGCAGTATTTT. Translated: CASRRTGHLSTDTQYF.

A few counts support this clone. The V and J genes are TRBV6-8 and TRBJ1-5; no reliable D call. This CDR3 region has 13 residues. Trimming took off 9 bases at V and 1 base at J, with 10 bases between the two ends. Germline V gene lookup returns CDR1 MNHGY and CDR2 SAAAGT. In DNA, the CDR3 is TGTGCCAGTCGGACCCGGAGCAATCAGCCCCAGCATTTT. As protein: CASRTRSNQPQHF.

This clone rates as medium-sized. The chain links TRBV4-1 to TRBJ2-3; D is uncertain. Germline loops: CDR1 MGHRA, CDR2 YSYEKL. V shed 1 base and J shed 2 bases, with 19 bases lying between them. The CDR3 covers 18 residues. The CDR3 sequence: CASSQAQMTVGFTDTQYF. The CDR3 DNA sequence: TGCGCCAGCAGCCAAGCCCAAATGACGGTGGGATTCACAGATACGCAGTATTTT.

This clone has only a few counts. The chain combines TRBV11-3 with TRBJ1-2; D is perhaps TRBD1 (5 bases). The CDR3 contains 14 residues. Trimming pared 8 bases from V and 0 bases from J, leaving 13 bases between. CDR1 SGHNT and CDR2 YENEEA come from the germline V gene. This chain's CDR3 is CASSLGGANYGYTF. CDR3 nucleotides: TGTGCCAGCTCTCTTGGGGGGGCTAACTATGGCTACACCTTC.

Within the sample, this clone is medium-sized. This rearrangement joins TRBV18 to TRBJ2-7, with D maybe TRBD1 (6 bases). The CDR3 contains 14 residues. Germline-derived CDR1 and CDR2 are KGHSH and LQKENI. V was pared by 6 bases and J by 3 bases, with 15 bases between. DNA for the CDR3: TGTGCCAGCTCGCTTCGGACAGCCCTCTACGAGCAGTACTTC. It translates to CASSLRTALYEQYF.

This clone was found a few times. The chain carries TRBV27 and TRBJ2-7; the D gene is possibly TRBD2 (6 bases). The germline V gene encodes CDR1 MNHEY and CDR2 SMNVEV (reference sequence). The V gene lost 3 bases and the J gene lost 7 bases, with 16 bases spanning the gap. The CDR3 contains 14 residues. The CDR3 DNA follows: TGTGCCAGCAGTTTCGGGAACCTCGGAGGGGAGCAGTACTTC. It specifies CASSFGNLGGEQYF.

In its sample, this clone ranks as medium-sized. J is TRBJ2-7 and V is TRBV11-3; weak D call: TRBD2 (5 bases). There are 16 residues in the CDR3. Trimming stripped 4 bases from V and 2 bases from J, with 18 bases between. The germline V gene has CDR1 SGHNT and CDR2 YENEEA. The CDR3 reads CASSSLAGIIAYEQYF. For the CDR3, the DNA is TGTGCCAGCAGCTCCCTGGCGGGCATCATCGCCTACGAGCAGTACTTC. The complete variable domain, with remaining parts taken from reference TRBV11-3 and TRBJ2-7, reads EAGVVQSPRYKIIEKKQPVAFWCNPISGHNTLYWYLQNLGQGPELLIRYENEEAVDDSQLPKDRFSAERLKGVDSTLKIQPAELGDSAVYLCASSSLAGIIAYEQYFGPGTRLTVT.